This T cell receptor beta chain was sequenced in a study of blood T cell repertoires in COVID-19. Study summary: The origin of the acute and convalescent COVID-19 samples was the United States, Italy and Spain.

Authors' methods: Reference gene primer amplification in the assay estimated nucleated cell counts. The repertoire was sequenced with immunoSEQ multiplex PCR; TCRdb's copy has only in-frame clones and lacks some. V and J calls and clone size are copied from that table; D and trimming were computed from the DNA. The sample yields over 100,000 clones, 88% seen once. J was trimmed by 8 bases and V by 1 base; bases with no gene match: 5. CDR1 is SGHRS and CDR2 is YFSETQ in the germline V gene. The CDR3 totals 15 residues. The sequenced sample consisted of peripheral blood. This TCR was recovered from a man over 45 with acute or convalescent COVID-19. The rearrangement joins TRBV5-1 to TRBJ1-4; 10 bases match TRBD1. This chain's CDR3 is CASSLTGQGGEKLFF. Written as DNA, the CDR3 is TGCGCCAGCAGCTTGACAGGACAGGGGGGAGAAAAACTGTTTTTT. Supplemented by reference TRBV5-1 and TRBJ1-4, the full variable domain reads KAGVTQTPRYLIKTRGQQVTLSCSPISGHRSVSWYQQTPGQGLQFLFEYFSETQRNKGNFPGRFSGRQFSNSRSEMNVSTLELGDSALYLCASSLTGQGGEKLFFGSGTQLSVL.